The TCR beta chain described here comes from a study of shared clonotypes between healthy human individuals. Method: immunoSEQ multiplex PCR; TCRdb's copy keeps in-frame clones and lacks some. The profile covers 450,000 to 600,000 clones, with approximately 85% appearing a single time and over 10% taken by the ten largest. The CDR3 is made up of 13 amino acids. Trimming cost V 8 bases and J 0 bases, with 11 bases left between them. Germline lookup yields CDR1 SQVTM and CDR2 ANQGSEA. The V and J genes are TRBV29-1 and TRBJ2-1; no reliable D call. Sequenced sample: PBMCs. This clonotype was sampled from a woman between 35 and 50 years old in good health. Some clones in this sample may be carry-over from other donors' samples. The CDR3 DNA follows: TGCAGCCTCACCACCTACTCCTACAATGAGCAGTTCTTC. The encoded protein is CSLTTYSYNEQFF.